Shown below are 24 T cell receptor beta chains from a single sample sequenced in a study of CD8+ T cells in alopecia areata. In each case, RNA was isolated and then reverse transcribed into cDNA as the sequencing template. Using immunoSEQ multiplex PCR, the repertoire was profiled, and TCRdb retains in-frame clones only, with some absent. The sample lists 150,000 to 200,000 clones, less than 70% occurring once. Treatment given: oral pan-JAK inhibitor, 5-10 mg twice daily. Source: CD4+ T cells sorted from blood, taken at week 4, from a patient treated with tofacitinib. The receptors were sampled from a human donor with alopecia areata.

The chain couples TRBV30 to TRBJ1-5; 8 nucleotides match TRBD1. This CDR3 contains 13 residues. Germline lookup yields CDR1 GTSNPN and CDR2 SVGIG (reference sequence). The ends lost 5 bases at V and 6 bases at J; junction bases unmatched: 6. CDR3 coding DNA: TGTGCCTGGGACAGGGGTGTCGGTCAGCCCCAGCATTTT. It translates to CAWDRGVGQPQHF.

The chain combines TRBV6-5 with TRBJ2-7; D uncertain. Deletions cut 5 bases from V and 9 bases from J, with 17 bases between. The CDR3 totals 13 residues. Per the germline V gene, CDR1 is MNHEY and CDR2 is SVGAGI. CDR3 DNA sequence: TGTGCCAGCAGTCCCCGGCCGGCCCTTGGGCAGTACTTC. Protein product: CASSPRPALGQYF.

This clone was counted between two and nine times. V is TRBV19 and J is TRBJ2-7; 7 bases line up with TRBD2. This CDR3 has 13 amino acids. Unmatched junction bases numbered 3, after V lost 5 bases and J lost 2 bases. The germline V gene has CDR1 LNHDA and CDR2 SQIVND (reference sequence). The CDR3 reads CASSFGRAYEQYF. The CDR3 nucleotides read TGTGCCAGTAGTTTTGGGAGGGCCTACGAGCAGTACTTC. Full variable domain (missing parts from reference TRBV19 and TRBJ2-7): DGGITQSPKYLFRKEGQNVTLSCEQNLNHDAMYWYRQDPGQGLRLIYYSQIVNDFQKGDIAEGYSVSREKKESFPLTVTSAQKNPTAFYLCASSFGRAYEQYFGPGTRLTVT.

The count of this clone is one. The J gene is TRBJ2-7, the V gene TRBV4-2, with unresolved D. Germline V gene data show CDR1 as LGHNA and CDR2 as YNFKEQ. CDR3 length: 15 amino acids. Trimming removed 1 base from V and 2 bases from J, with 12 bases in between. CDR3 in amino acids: CASSQGGPGPYEQYF. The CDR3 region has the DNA TGTGCCAGCAGCCAAGGAGGCCCAGGACCCTACGAGCAGTACTTC.

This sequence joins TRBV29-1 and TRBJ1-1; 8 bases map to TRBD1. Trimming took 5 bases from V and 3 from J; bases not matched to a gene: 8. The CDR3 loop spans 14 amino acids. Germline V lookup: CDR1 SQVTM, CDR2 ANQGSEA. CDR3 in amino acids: CSVHNRGRDTEAFF. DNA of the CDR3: TGCAGCGTTCATAACAGGGGGAGGGACACTGAAGCTTTCTTT.

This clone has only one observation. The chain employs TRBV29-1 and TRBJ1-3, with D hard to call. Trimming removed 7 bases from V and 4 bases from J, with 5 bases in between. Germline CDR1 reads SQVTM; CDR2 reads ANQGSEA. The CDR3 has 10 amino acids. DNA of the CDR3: TGCAGCGCTGTGGGAAACACCATATATTTT. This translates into CSAVGNTIYF.

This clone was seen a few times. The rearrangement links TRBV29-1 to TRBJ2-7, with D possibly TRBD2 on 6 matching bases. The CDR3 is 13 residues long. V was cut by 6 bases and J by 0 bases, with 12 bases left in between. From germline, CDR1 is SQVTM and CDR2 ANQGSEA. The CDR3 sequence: CSVDPGLSYEQYF. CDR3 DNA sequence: TGCAGCGTGGACCCGGGACTCTCCTACGAGCAGTACTTC.

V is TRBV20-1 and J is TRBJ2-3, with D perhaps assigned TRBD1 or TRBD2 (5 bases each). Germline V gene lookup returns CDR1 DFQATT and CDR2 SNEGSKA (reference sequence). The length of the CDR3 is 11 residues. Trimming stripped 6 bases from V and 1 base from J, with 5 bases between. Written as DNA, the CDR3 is TGCAGTGCGGGGGGCACAGATACGCAGTATTTT. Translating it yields CSAGGTDTQYF.

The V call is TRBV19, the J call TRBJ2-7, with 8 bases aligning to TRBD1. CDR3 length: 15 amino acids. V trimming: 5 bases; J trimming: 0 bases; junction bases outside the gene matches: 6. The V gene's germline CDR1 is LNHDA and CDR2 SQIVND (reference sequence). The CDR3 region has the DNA TGTGCCAGTAGTCTACAGGGGGTCCCCTCCTACGAGCAGTACTTC. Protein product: CASSLQGVPSYEQYF.

CDR3 loop: CASSPLVGALNTEAFF. CDR3 coding DNA: TGTGCCAGCAGCCCCCTCGTGGGTGCCTTGAACACTGAAGCTTTCTTT. This chain joins TRBV9 and TRBJ1-1; D remains unclear. Trimming stripped 4 bases from V and 0 bases from J, with 16 bases between. Germline CDR1 and CDR2: SGDLS and YYNGEE. The CDR3 is 16 residues long. Full variable domain (missing parts from reference TRBV9 and TRBJ1-1): DSGVTQTPKHLITATGQRVTLRCSPRSGDLSVYWYQQSLDQGLQFLIQYYNGEERAKGNILERFSAQQFPDLHSELNLSSLELGDSALYFCASSPLVGALNTEAFFGQGTRLTVV.

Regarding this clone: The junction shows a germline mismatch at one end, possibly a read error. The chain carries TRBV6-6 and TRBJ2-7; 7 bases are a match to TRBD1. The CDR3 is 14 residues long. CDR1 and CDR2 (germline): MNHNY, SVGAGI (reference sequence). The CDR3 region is CASTLEGARGSSDF. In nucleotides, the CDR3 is TGTGCCAGCACTCTCGAGGGGGCCCGAGGGAGCTCGGACTTC.

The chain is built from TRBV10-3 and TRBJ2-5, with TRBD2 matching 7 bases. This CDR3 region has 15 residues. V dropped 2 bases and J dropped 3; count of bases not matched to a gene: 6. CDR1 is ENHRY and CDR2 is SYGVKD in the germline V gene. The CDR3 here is CAISEPGRGEETQYF. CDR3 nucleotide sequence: TGTGCCATCAGTGAGCCGGGACGGGGGGAAGAGACCCAGTACTTC.

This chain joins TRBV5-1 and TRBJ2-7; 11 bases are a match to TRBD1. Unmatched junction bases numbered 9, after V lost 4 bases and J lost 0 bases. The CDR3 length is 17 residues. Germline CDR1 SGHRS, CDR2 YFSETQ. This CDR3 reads CASSIRTGGLSSYEQYF. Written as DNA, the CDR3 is TGCGCCAGCAGCATCAGGACAGGGGGCCTGAGCTCCTACGAGCAGTACTTC.

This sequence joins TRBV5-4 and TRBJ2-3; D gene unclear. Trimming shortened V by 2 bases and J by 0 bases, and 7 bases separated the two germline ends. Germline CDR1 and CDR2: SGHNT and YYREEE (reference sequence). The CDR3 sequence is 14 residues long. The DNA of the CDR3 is TGTGCCAGCAGCTTCTCCAAGAGCACAGATACGCAGTATTTT. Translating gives CASSFSKSTDTQYF.

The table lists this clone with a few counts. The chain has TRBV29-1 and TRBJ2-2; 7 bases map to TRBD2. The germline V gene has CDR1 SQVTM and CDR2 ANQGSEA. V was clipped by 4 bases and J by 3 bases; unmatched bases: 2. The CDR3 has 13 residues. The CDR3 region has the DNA TGCAGCGTTGGACTAGCCGACACCGGGGAGCTGTTTTTT. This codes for CSVGLADTGELFF.

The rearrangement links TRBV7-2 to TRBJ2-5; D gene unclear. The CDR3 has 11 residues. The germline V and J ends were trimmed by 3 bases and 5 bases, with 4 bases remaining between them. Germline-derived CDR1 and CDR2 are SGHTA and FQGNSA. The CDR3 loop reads CASSFGETQYF. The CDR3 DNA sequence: TGTGCCAGCAGCTTTGGGGAGACCCAGTACTTC.

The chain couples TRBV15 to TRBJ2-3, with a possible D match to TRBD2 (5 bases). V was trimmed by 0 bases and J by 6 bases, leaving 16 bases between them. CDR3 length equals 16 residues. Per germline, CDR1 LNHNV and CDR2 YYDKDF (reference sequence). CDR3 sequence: CATSREDFLSEDTQYF. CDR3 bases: TGTGCCACCAGCAGAGAGGACTTTTTATCAGAGGATACGCAGTATTTT.

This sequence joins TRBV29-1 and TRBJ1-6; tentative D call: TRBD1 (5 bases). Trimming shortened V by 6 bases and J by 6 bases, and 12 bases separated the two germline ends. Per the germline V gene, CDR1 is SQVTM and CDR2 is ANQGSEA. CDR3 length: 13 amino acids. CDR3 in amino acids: CSVGQGSNSPLHF. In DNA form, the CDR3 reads TGCAGCGTAGGCCAGGGCTCTAATTCACCCCTCCACTTT.

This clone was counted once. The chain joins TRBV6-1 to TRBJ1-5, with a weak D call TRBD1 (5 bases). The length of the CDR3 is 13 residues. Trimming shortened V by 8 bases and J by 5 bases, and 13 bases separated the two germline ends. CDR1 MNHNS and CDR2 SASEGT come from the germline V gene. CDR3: CASALAGHQPQHF. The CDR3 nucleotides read TGTGCCAGCGCCTTGGCGGGGCATCAGCCCCAGCATTTT.

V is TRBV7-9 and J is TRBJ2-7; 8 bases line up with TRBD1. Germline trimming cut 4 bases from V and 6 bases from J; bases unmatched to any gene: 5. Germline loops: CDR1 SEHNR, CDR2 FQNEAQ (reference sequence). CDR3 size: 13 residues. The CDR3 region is CASSSGTGFEQYF. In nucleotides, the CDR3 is TGTGCCAGCAGCTCCGGGACAGGTTTCGAGCAGTACTTC.

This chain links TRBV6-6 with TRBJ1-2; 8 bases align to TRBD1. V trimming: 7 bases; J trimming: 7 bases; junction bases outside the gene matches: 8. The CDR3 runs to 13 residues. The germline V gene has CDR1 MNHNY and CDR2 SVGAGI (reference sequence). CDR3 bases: TGTGCCAGCACCAACCCTCAGGGGGCTGGCTACACCTTC. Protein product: CASTNPQGAGYTF.

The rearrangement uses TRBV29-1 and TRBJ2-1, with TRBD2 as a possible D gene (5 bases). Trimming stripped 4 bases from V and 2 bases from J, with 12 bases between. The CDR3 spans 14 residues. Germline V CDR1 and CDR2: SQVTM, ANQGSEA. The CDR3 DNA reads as TGCAGCGTTGGGCTAGCTGTTACCTACAATGAGCAGTTCTTC. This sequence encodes CSVGLAVTYNEQFF.

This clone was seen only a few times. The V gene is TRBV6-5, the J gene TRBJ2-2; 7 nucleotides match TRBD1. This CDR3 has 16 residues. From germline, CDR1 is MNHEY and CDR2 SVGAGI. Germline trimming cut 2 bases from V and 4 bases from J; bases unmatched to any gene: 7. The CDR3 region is CASSYEPGGFTGELFF. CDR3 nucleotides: TGTGCCAGCAGTTACGAGCCAGGGGGTTTCACCGGGGAGCTGTTTTTT.

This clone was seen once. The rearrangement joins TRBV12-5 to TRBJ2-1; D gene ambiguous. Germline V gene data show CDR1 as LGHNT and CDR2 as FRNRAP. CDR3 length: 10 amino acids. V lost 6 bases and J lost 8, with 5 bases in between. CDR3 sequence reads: CASGIDEQFF. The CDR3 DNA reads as TGTGCTAGTGGCATAGATGAGCAGTTCTTC.